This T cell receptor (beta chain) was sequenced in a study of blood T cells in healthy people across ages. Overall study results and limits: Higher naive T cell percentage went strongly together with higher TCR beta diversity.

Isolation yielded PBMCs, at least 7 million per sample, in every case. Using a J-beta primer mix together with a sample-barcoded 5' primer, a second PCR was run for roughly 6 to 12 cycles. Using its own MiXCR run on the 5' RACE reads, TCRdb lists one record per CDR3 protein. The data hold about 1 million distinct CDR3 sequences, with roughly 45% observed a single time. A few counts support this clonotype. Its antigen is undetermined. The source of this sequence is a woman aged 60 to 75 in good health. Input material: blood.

The CDR3 region is CASSEGWGPSDYEQYF. The CDR3 DNA is TGTGCCAGCAGCGAGGGTTGGGGGCCCTCAGACTACGAGCAGTACTTC. The chain carries TRBV7-2 and TRBJ2-7; D might be TRBD1 (6 bases). The germline gives CDR1 SGHTA, CDR2 FQGNSA. Trimming shortened V by 5 bases and J by 3 bases, and 20 bases separated the two germline ends. CDR3 length: 16 amino acids.